The source of this T cell receptor (beta chain) is a study of shared clonotypes between healthy human individuals. Study conclusions and caveats: The naive CD4 repertoires of a handful of donors were compared, and around 5% of clonotypes were shared.

Trimming took 8 bases from V and 4 from J, leaving 15 bases between them. Germline V gives CDR1 LNHNV, CDR2 YYDKDF (reference sequence). The CDR3 has 14 amino acids. Remarks on this clone: The antigen remains unidentified.

TCRdb's copy holds only in-frame clones and misses some; the assay was immunoSEQ multiplex PCR. The sample holds about 1.4 million clones, more than 95% seen once. The receptor was isolated from a man aged 25-40 years in good health. The sequenced material came from naive CD4+ T cells sorted from blood. Documented subset: CD45RA+ positively selected. V and J are TRBV15 and TRBJ2-1; D is unresolved. CDR3: CATQIDVGYNEQFF. CDR3 in DNA: TGTGCCACCCAGATAGATGTCGGATACAATGAGCAGTTCTTC.